The 7 T cell receptor beta chains reported below all come from one sample, sequenced in a study of technical replicates of blood from several donors. Sequencing used immunoSEQ multiplex PCR; TCRdb keeps in-frame clones, though not all of them. This table has around 97,000 clones, 90% to 97% appearing once. Sequenced sample: T cells isolated from PBMCs. Source of these receptors: a human donor in good health.

This rearrangement joins TRBV6-5 to TRBJ1-2; 11 positions agree with TRBD1. CDR3 length: 14 residues. V lost 4 bases and J lost 7; bases outside the gene matches: 5. CDR1 MNHEY and CDR2 SVGAGI come from the germline V gene. The DNA for the CDR3 is TGTGCCAGCAGTTCCTGGACAGGGGGCGGTGGCTACACCTTC. Its translation: CASSSWTGGGGYTF.

The chain has TRBV9 and TRBJ1-5; perhaps TRBD1 as D (5 bases). CDR3 length equals 13 residues. Looked up from germline, CDR1 is SGDLS and CDR2 is YYNGEE. V was cut by 1 base and J by 4 bases, with 6 bases left in between. The CDR3 region has the DNA TGTGCCAGCAGCGTAAAGGGGAATCAGCCCCAGCATTTT. Its translation: CASSVKGNQPQHF.

The chain recombines TRBV6-4 with TRBJ2-1; perhaps TRBD2 as D (6 bases). Germline CDR1 is MRHNA and CDR2 is SNTAGT. The CDR3 sequence is 17 residues long. Trimming stripped 0 bases from V and 0 bases from J, with 12 bases between. CDR3 protein: CASSDSGSGSSYNEQFF. Here the CDR3 DNA reads TGTGCCAGCAGTGACTCTGGTAGCGGAAGCTCCTACAATGAGCAGTTCTTC.

This chain links TRBV7-2 with TRBJ1-4; maybe TRBD1 (5 bases). V was clipped by 0 bases and J by 8 bases, with 13 bases between them. The length of the CDR3 is 15 residues. CDR1 SGHTA and CDR2 FQGNSA come from the germline V gene. CDR3 amino acids: CASSLALRGGEKLFF. The CDR3 DNA sequence: TGTGCCAGCAGCTTAGCGCTAAGGGGTGGGGAAAAACTGTTTTTT.

DNA of the CDR3: TGTGCCAGCAGCCTGATGAGTGTATCTGGCACTGAAGCTTTCTTT. Translating it yields CASSLMSVSGTEAFF. The chain carries TRBV9 and TRBJ1-1; no definite D call. V was clipped by 4 bases and J by 4 bases, with 17 bases between them. CDR1 SGDLS and CDR2 YYNGEE come from the germline V gene. This CDR3 spans 15 amino acids. The complete variable domain, with remaining parts taken from reference TRBV9 and TRBJ1-1, reads DSGVTQTPKHLITATGQRVTLRCSPRSGDLSVYWYQQSLDQGLQFLIQYYNGEERAKGNILERFSAQQFPDLHSELNLSSLELGDSALYFCASSLMSVSGTEAFFGQGTRLTVV.

The CDR3 DNA sequence: TGTGCCAGCAGCTCCCAAGCGGCAGGTGTGGACGCTTTCTTT. Its translation is CASSSQAAGVDAFF. The V gene is TRBV7-3, the J gene TRBJ1-1; D gene unclear. Germline lookup yields CDR1 SGHTA and CDR2 FQGTGA. The CDR3 is 14 amino acids. With 4 bases removed from V and 11 bases from J, the gap between germline ends came to 20 bases.

The J gene is TRBJ1-2, the V gene TRBV19, with a weak D call TRBD1 (6 bases). The V and J ends lost 5 bases and 5 bases respectively, with 12 bases between them. This CDR3 region has 13 residues. Germline values: CDR1 LNHDA, CDR2 SQIVND (reference sequence). Here the CDR3 reads CASSARTDYGYTF. CDR3 bases: TGTGCCAGTAGTGCCCGGACAGATTATGGCTACACCTTC.